Reported below is one T cell receptor (beta chain). In its sample, this clonotype was seen many times. Its specific antigen is unknown. One base away there is no much larger clone; base qualities are not given. This sample was included in a study of T cells after yellow fever vaccination (dated 2019 in TCRdb). A note on the overall study: The SMART-Seq v4 Ultra Low Input RNA kit was used to prepare libraries from fractions with low cell numbers. Bulk PBMC replicates and cell subsets were isolated from blood drawn at multiple timepoints before and after both primary and secondary immunization. Bulk TCR alpha and beta repertoires were sequenced longitudinally to track T-cell clones before and after primary and booster YFV17D yellow fever vaccination. The cohort comprised two healthy male donors, one aged 18 to 29 and one aged 30 to 40 years. Points the paper makes about the study in general: Because the study included only a couple of donors, the extent to which the findings can be generalized is limited. Most clones expanded after primary vaccination were re-detected after the booster (around 96% of CD4 and approximately 88% of CD8), suggesting broad memory maintenance. A small fraction of clonotypes showed up in both the CD4 and CD8 compartments, probably as a result of convergent recombination. The secondary T-cell response was found to be weaker but faster than the primary response, with a peak reached on day 5 rather than on day 15. Computational filtering was required because FACS-sorted repertoires could contain abundant contaminating clonotypes from the bulk population.

In the germline V gene, CDR1 corresponds to LGHNA and CDR2 to YSLEER. Inclusive of the bounding cysteine and phenylalanine, the CDR3 is 16 residues long. This entry keeps only the CDR3 DNA: 48 bases, framed from base 1. Deletion took 0 bases off V and 5 bases off J, with a span of 13 bases between the germline ends. Explained via the paper, the treatment or condition label denotes: live attenuated yellow fever vaccine strain. A standard Ficoll-Paque protocol was used to isolate PBMCs from peripheral blood. Dynabeads CD4 and CD8 positive selection kits were used to isolate CD4 and CD8 T-cell fractions. TriZol was used to extract RNA from bulk PBMCs, from CD4 and CD8 fractions, and from dextramer-positive and dextramer-negative fractions. Synthesis of TCR cDNA relied on 5'RACE template switching, a step that introduced a universal primer site along with unique molecular identifiers. cDNA synthesis was primed from both the TCR alpha and TCR beta constant segments. Library amplification involved two PCR steps, and the second step added sample barcodes and sequencing adapters. Sequencing of libraries was done on Illumina HiSeq 2500 (2x100 bp) or NovaSeq (2x150 bp). On the authors' methods: Reads were demultiplexed and collapsed into UMI consensus sequences with MIGEC, and V(D)J alignment was performed with MiXCR. Vaccine-responding clonotypes were identified with edgeR using replicate PBMC samples, with FDR below 0.01 and a log2 fold change above 5 up to day 15 being required. Each bulk clonotype received a CD4 or CD8 identity based on whether the sequenced CD4 or CD8 repertoire contained that clonotype at higher abundance. The public sequencing data were trimmed at Q25 with fastp and processed into clonotypes with MiXCR by TCRdb, which kept only in-frame beta chains. Entries are consolidated by CDR3 protein sequence, retaining the most common genes and DNA. None of the V and J calls come from the authors' own analysis; TCRdb made them. The sample table records around 120,000 distinct CDR3 sequences; about 7% of these occur just once. The top ten hold around 2.6% of the sample.

The material was CD4+ T cells sorted from PBMCs, obtained roughly 47 days after the first yellow fever vaccination. This receptor was identified in a young man who received the YFV17D yellow fever vaccine. The sequence is built from TRBV4-3 and TRBJ2-2, with the D call perhaps TRBD1 or TRBD2, each one matching 5 bases. CDR3 sequence: CASSQDGGDGTGELFF. The DNA sequence is TGCGCCAGCAGCCAAGATGGTGGGGACGGTACCGGGGAGCTGTTTTTT.